Sequencing of this T cell receptor (beta chain) was carried out in a study of T cells in Graves' hyperthyroidism and ophthalmopathy. Background on the study: Peripheral blood was collected at initial diagnosis, before any treatment. The study, taken as a whole, reports: Using 13 V-J features, a model discriminated ophthalmopathy from stable hyperthyroidism. Model output signaled ophthalmopathy a median approximately 6.2 months ahead of onset.

Germline V gives CDR1 MNHEY, CDR2 SMNVEV (reference sequence). The CDR3 extends over 15 amino acids. Trimming removed 3 bases from V and 1 base from J, with 9 bases in between. This clonotype occurred a few times. The antigen is not known. Lactation, pregnancy, other autoimmune disease or uncontrolled infection excluded patients. The source material, RNA transcripts, was used to amplify TCR beta CDR3 regions. The HTBI primer set served for first-round RT-PCR of the TCR CDR3. Each CDR3 protein gets one entry after TCRdb re-called the multiplex PCR reads with MiXCR. The sample holds more than 300,000 distinct CDR3 sequences, 18% seen once.

This TCR came from a man in his late teens or twenties with Graves' ophthalmopathy. The chain recombines TRBV27 with TRBJ2-2; the D is unclear. Sequenced: blood. CDR3 bases: TGTGCCAGCAGTTTGGATGGCATGAACACCGGGGAGCTGTTTTTT. Protein product: CASSLDGMNTGELFF.